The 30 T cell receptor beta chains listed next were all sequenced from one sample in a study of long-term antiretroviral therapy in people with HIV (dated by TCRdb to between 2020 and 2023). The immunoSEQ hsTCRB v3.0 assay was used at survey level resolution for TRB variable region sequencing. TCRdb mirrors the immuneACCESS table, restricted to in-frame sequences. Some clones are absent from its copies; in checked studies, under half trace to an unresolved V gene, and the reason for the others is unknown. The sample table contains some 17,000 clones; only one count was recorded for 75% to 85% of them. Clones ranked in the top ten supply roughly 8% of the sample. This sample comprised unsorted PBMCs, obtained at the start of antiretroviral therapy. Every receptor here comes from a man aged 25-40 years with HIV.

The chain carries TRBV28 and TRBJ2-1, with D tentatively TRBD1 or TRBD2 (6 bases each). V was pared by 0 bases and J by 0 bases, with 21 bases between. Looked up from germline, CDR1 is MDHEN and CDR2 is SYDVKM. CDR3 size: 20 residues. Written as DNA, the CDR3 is TGTGCCAGCAGTTTATGGTCTCCTGCCGGGGGCCTTAGCTCCTACAATGAGCAGTTCTTC. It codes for CASSLWSPAGGLSSYNEQFF.

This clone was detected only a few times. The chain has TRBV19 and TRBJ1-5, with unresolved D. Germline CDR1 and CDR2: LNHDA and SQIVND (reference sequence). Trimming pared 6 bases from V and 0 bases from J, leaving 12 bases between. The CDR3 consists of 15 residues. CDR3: CASSPSGYSNQPQHF. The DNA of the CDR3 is TGTGCCAGTAGCCCCTCGGGGTATAGCAATCAGCCCCAGCATTTT.

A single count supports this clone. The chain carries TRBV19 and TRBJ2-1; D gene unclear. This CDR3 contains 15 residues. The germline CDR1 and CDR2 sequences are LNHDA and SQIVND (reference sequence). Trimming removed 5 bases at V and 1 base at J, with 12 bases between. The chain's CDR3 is CASSPSVWSYNEQFF. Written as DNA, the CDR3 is TGTGCCAGTAGTCCTTCGGTCTGGTCCTACAATGAGCAGTTCTTC.

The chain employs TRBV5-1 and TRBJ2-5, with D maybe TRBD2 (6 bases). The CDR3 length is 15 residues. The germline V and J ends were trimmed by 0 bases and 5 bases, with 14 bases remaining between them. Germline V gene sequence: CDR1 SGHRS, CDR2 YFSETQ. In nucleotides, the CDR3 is TGCGCCAGCAGCTTGGCCGATACGGAGGGGGAGACCCAGTACTTC. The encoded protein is CASSLADTEGETQYF.

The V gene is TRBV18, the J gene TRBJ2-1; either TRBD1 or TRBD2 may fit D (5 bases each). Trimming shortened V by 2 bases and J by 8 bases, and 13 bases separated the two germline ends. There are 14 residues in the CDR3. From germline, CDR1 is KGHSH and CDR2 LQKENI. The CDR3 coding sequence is TGTGCCAGCTCACCAAGAGGGGTCCTCGATGAGCAGTTCTTC. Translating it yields CASSPRGVLDEQFF.

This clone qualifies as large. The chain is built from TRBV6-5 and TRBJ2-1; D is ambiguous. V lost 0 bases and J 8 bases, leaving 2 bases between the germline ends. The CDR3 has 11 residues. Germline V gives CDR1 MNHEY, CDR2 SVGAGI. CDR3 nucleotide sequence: TGTGCCAGCAGTTACTCGTATGAGCAGTTCTTC. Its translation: CASSYSYEQFF.

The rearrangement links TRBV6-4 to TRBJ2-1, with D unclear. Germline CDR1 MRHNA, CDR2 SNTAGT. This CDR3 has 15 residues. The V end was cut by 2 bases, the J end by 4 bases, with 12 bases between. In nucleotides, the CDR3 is TGTGCCAGCAGTGACACCAAATACGATTACAATGAGCAGTTCTTC. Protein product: CASSDTKYDYNEQFF.

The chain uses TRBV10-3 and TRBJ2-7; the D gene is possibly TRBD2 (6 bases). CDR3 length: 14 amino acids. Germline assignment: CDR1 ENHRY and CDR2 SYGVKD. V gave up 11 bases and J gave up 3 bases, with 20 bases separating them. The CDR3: CAHKPSAYYYEQYF. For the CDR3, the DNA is TGTGCCCATAAACCTAGCGCCTATTACTACGAGCAGTACTTC.

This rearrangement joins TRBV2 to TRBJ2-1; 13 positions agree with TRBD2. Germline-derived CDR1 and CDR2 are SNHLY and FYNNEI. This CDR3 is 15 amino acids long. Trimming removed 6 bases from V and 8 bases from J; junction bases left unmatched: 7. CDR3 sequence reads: CASRETSGRMDEQFF. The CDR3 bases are TGTGCCAGCAGAGAGACTAGCGGGAGGATGGATGAGCAGTTCTTC.

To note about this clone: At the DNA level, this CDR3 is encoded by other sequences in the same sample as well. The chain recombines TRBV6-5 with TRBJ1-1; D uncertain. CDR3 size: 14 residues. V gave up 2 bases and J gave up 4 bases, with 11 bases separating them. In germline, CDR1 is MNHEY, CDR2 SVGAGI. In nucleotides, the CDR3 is TGTGCCAGCAGTTACGCCGCAGGCCCCACTGAAGCTTTCTTT. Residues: CASSYAAGPTEAFF.

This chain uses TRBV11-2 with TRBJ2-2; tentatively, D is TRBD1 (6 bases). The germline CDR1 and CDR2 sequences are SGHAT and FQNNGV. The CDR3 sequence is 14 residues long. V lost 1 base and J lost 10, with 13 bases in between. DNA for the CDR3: TGTGCCAGCAGCTTAGTCCCAAGGACAGCGGAGCTGTTTTTT. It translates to CASSLVPRTAELFF.

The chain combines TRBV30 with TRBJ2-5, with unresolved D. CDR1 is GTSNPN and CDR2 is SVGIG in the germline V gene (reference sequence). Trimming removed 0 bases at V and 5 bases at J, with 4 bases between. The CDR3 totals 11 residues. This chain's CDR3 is CAWSVWETQYF. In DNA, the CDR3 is TGTGCCTGGAGTGTCTGGGAGACCCAGTACTTC. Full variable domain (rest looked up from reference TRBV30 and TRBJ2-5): SQTIHQWPATLVQPVGSPLSLECTVEGTSNPNLYWYRQAAGRGLQLLFYSVGIGQISSEVPQNLSASRPQDRQFILSSKKLLLSDSGFYLCAWSVWETQYFGPGTRLLVL.

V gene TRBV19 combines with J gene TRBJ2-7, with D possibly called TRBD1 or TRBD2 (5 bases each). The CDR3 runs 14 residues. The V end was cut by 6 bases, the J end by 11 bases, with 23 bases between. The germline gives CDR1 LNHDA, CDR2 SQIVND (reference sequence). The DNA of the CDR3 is TGTGCCAGTAGCCCTCTCCGGGACGGGGAAAAGAAGTACTTC. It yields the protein CASSPLRDGEKKYF.

CDR3 DNA: TGCGCCAGCAGCCTCTTAGCGGGAGACTACAATGAGCAGTTCTTC. Translation: CASSLLAGDYNEQFF. The V and J genes are TRBV10-1 and TRBJ2-1; 9 positions match TRBD2. With V trimmed by 6 bases and J by 3 bases, 6 bases remained unmatched. The CDR3 is 15 residues long. Per the germline V gene, CDR1 is WNHNN and CDR2 is SYGVQD (reference sequence).

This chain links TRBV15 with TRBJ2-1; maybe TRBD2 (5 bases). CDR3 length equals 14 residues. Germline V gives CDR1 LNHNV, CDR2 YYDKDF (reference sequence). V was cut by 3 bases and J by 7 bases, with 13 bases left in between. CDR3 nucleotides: TGTGCCACCAGCAGCCAGGAACGGGGAAATGAGCAGTTCTTC. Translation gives CATSSQERGNEQFF.

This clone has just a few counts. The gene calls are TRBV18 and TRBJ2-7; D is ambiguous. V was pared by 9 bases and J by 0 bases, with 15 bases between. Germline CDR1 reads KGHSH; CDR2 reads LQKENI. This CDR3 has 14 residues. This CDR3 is CASSTDDSSYEQYF. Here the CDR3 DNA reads TGTGCCAGTTCGACTGATGACTCCTCCTACGAGCAGTACTTC.

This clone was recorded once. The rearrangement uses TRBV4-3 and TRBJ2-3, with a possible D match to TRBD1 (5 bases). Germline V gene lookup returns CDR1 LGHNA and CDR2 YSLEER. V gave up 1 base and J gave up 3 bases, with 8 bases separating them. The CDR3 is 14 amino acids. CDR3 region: CASSQGRGTDTQYF. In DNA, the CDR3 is TGCGCCAGCAGCCAAGGAAGGGGTACAGATACGCAGTATTTT.

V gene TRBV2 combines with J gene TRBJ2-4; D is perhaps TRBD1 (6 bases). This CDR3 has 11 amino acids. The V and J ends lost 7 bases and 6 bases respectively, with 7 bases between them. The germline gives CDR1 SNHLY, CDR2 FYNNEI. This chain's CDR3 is CASIRGNIQYF. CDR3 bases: TGTGCCAGCATCAGGGGAAACATTCAGTACTTC.

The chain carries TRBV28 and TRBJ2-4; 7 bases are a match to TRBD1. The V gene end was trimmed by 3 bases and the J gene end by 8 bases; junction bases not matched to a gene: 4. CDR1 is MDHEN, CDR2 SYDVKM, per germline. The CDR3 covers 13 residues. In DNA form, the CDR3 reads TGTGCCAGCAGTTTTAGGGGGCCGGACATTCAGTACTTC. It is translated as CASSFRGPDIQYF.

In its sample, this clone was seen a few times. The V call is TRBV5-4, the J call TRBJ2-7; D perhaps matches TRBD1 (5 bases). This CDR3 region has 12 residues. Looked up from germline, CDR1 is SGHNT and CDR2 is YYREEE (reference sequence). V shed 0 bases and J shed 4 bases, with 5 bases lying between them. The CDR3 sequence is CASSLDRYEQYF. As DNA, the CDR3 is TGTGCCAGCAGCTTGGACAGGTACGAGCAGTACTTC.

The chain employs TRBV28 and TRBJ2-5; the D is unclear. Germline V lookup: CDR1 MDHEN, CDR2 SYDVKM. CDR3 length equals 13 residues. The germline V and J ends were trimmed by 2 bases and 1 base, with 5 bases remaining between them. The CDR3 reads CASSLTVQETQYF. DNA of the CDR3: TGTGCCAGCAGTTTAACAGTCCAAGAGACCCAGTACTTC. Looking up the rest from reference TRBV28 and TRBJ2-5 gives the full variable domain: DVKVTQSSRYLVKRTGEKVFLECVQDMDHENMFWYRQDPGLGLRLIYFSYDVKMKEKGDIPEGYSVSREKKERFSLILESASTNQTSMYLCASSLTVQETQYFGPGTRLLVL.

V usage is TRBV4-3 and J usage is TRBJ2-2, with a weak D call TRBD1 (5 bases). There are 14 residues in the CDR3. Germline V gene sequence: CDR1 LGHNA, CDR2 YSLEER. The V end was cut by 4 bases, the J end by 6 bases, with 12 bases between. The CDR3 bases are TGCGCCAGCAGCCTGCTTCAGGGCTCCGGGGAGCTGTTTTTT. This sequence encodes CASSLLQGSGELFF.

CDR3 coding DNA: TGTGCCAGCAGCTTGACCGGGACTAGCGGGAACTACGAGCAGTACTTC. It is translated as CASSLTGTSGNYEQYF. The chain links TRBV11-2 to TRBJ2-7, with 13 bases matching TRBD2. From germline, CDR1 is SGHAT and CDR2 FQNNGV. The CDR3 totals 16 residues. The V and J ends lost 3 bases and 3 bases, in that order; junction bases with no gene match: 5.

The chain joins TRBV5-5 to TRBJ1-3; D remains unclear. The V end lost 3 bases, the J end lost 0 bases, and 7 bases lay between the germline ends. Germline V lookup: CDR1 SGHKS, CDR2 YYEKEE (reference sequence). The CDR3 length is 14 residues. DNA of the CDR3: TGTGCCAGCAGCTGGGGAGTCTCTGGAAACACCATATATTTT. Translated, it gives CASSWGVSGNTIYF.

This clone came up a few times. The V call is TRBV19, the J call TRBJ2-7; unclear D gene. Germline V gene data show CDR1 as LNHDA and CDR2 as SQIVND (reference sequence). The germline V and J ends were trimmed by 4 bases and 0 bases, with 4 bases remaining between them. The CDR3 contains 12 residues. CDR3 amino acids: CASSSVSYEQYF. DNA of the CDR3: TGTGCCAGTAGTAGCGTCTCCTACGAGCAGTACTTC.

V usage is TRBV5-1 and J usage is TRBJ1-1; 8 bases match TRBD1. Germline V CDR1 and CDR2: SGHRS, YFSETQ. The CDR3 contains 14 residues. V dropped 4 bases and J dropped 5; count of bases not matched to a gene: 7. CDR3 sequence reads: CASSPTGVETEAFF. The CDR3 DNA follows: TGCGCCAGCAGCCCGACAGGGGTAGAAACTGAAGCTTTCTTT.

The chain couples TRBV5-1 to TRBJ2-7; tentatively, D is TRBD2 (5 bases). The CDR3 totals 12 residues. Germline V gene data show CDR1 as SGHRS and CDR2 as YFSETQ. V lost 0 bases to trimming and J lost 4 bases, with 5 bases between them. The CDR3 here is CASSLGGYEQYF. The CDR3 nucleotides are TGCGCCAGCAGCTTGGGAGGGTACGAGCAGTACTTC.

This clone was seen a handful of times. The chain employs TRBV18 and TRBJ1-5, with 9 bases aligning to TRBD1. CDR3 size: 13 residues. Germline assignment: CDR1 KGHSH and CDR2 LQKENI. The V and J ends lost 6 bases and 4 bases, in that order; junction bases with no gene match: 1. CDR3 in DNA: TGTGCCAGCTCCGGACAGGGGAATCAGCCCCAGCATTTT. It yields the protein CASSGQGNQPQHF.

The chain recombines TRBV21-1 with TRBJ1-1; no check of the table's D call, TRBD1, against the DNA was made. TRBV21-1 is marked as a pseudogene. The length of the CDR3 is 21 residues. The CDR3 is CASSKDFRQGARHQMNTEAFF. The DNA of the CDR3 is TGTGCCAGCAGCAAAGATTTTAGACAGGGGGCCCGCCATCAGATGAACACTGAAGCTTTCTTT.

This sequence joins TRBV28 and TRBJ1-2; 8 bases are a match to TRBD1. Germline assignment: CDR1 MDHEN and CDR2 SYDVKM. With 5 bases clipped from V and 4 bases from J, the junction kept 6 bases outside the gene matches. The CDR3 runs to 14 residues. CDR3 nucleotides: TGTGCCAGCAGTCCCGGGACAGGATTCTATGGCTACACCTTC. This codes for CASSPGTGFYGYTF.